Listed here are 18 T cell receptor beta chains from one sample, sequenced in a study of blood T cell repertoires in COVID-19. The repertoire was sequenced with immunoSEQ multiplex PCR; TCRdb's copy has only in-frame clones and lacks some. In the table there are fewer than 400,000 clones, 80% to 90% of which are singletons. The sample was PBMCs or T cells enriched from blood (not recorded which). The receptors shown here come from a man aged 25 to 45 who had recovered from COVID-19.

The rearrangement joins TRBV5-1 to TRBJ2-7; possible D gene TRBD1, 6 bases. The CDR3 has 14 residues. Trimming took off 2 bases at V and 6 bases at J, with 15 bases between the two ends. Germline assignment: CDR1 SGHRS and CDR2 YFSETQ. The CDR3 loop reads CASSFRQELGEQYF. As DNA, the CDR3 is TGCGCCAGCAGCTTTCGACAGGAGCTTGGCGAGCAGTACTTC.

This chain connects TRBV4-2 to TRBJ1-2, with D unresolved. The germline gives CDR1 LGHNA, CDR2 YNFKEQ. The CDR3 has 13 amino acids. V was clipped by 0 bases and J by 8 bases, with 10 bases between them. CDR3: CASSQDLRWGYTF. The CDR3 DNA is TGTGCCAGCAGCCAAGATTTGAGGTGGGGCTACACCTTC.

The rearrangement joins TRBV19 to TRBJ2-1; TRBD2 might be the D (6 bases). The length of the CDR3 is 15 residues. The ends were cut back, 7 bases at V and 3 bases at J, with 16 bases in the middle. Germline CDR1 reads LNHDA; CDR2 reads SQIVND (reference sequence). In DNA form, the CDR3 reads TGTGCCAGTACCCCAGGGCGGGGAAACTACAATGAGCAGTTCTTC. This codes for CASTPGRGNYNEQFF.

The chain joins TRBV7-9 to TRBJ2-1, with TRBD1 identical over 8 bases. V shed 4 bases, J shed 5 bases, and the junction held 10 bases outside the gene matches. The V gene's germline CDR1 is SEHNR and CDR2 FQNEAQ (reference sequence). The CDR3 loop spans 16 amino acids. The CDR3: CASSYTGDRRDNEQFF. CDR3 DNA sequence: TGTGCCAGCAGCTATACGGGGGACAGGAGGGACAATGAGCAGTTCTTC. The full variable domain, with the rest looked up from reference TRBV7-9 and TRBJ2-1, is DTGVSQNPRHKITKRGQNVTFRCDPISEHNRLYWYRQTLGQGPEFLTYFQNEAQLEKSRLLSDRFSAERPKGSFSTLEIQRTEQGDSAMYLCASSYTGDRRDNEQFFGPGTRLTVL.

Here the CDR3 reads CASSLRGTSGGNTDTQYF. The CDR3 nucleotides are TGTGCCAGTAGCCTAAGAGGAACTAGCGGGGGGAACACAGATACGCAGTATTTT. The V and J genes are TRBV19 and TRBJ2-3; 12 positions match TRBD2. The V gene's germline CDR1 is LNHDA and CDR2 SQIVND (reference sequence). The ends lost 6 bases at V and 2 bases at J; junction bases unmatched: 12. The CDR3 has 18 residues. The variable domain in full, completed from reference TRBV19 and TRBJ2-3, reads DGGITQSPKYLFRKEGQNVTLSCEQNLNHDAMYWYRQDPGQGLRLIYYSQIVNDFQKGDIAEGYSVSREKKESFPLTVTSAQKNPTAFYLCASSLRGTSGGNTDTQYFGPGTRLTVL.

The CDR3 region is CASSGGQPRSQYF. CDR3 nucleotides: TGTGCCAGCAGTGGGGGACAGCCCCGGTCGCAGTACTTC. V and J are TRBV6-2 or TRBV6-3 and TRBJ2-7, with TRBD1 identical over 7 bases. V dropped 5 bases and J dropped 9; count of bases not matched to a gene: 10. CDR1 is MNHEY and CDR2 is SVGEGT in the germline V gene. This CDR3 comprises 13 residues.

This chain links TRBV1 with TRBJ2-4; the DNA was not used to check the table's D call, TRBD2. TRBV1 is noted as a pseudogene. This CDR3 contains 16 residues. In nucleotides, the CDR3 is TGCACCAGCAGCCAAGATCCTGGACTAGCCAAAAACATTCAGTACTTC. Protein product: CTSSQDPGLAKNIQYF.

The genes are TRBV19 and TRBJ1-5; D is unresolved. The CDR3 consists of 15 residues. Germline CDR1 is LNHDA and CDR2 is SQIVND (reference sequence). V was shortened by 5 bases and J by 1 base, with 12 bases between the two germline ends. CDR3 nucleotide sequence: TGTGCCAGTAGTGAGTCGCCGGGGAGCAATCAGCCCCAGCATTTT. It yields the protein CASSESPGSNQPQHF.

This clone came up once. V gene TRBV4-2 combines with J gene TRBJ1-1; weak D call: TRBD1 (5 bases). Trimming left V 0 bases short and J 8 bases short, with 10 bases between. CDR3 length: 13 residues. Germline lookup yields CDR1 LGHNA and CDR2 YNFKEQ. The CDR3 is CASSQEGGREAFF. The CDR3 DNA follows: TGTGCCAGCAGCCAAGAGGGGGGTCGGGAAGCTTTCTTT.

This clone appeared a few times. The chain recombines TRBV19 with TRBJ2-2, with no clear D. The CDR3 loop spans 15 amino acids. Germline V CDR1 and CDR2: LNHDA, SQIVND (reference sequence). CDR3 nucleotides: TGTTCCTCGGCGGCCGTTGGCCCGAACACCGGGGAGCTGTTTTTT. As protein: CSSAAVGPNTGELFF.

Written as DNA, the CDR3 is TGCAGTGCAGGTGGGGGCGGCGGCTACACCTTC. This translates into CSAGGGGGYTF. V usage is TRBV20-1 and J usage is TRBJ1-2, with D maybe TRBD1 (6 bases). The germline CDR1 and CDR2 sequences are DFQATT and SNEGSKA (reference sequence). This CDR3 contains 11 residues. Trimming took off 6 bases at V and 8 bases at J, with 13 bases between the two ends.

J is TRBJ2-7 and V is TRBV10-3; 11 bases line up with TRBD2. The CDR3 consists of 13 residues. Germline V gene sequence: CDR1 ENHRY, CDR2 SYGVKD. Unmatched junction bases numbered 4, after V lost 9 bases and J lost 3 bases. The CDR3 nucleotides read TGTGCCATTCGACTAGCGGGAAGCTACGAGCAGTACTTC. As protein: CAIRLAGSYEQYF.

The chain carries TRBV5-8 and TRBJ2-3, with D hard to call. The germline CDR1 and CDR2 sequences are SGHTS and YDEGEE. The CDR3 extends over 16 amino acids. V dropped 0 bases and J dropped 2 bases, with 13 bases sitting between them. The CDR3, as DNA: TGTGCCAGCAGCTTGGCCGGCGGTTTATCCACAGATACGCAGTATTTT. This codes for CASSLAGGLSTDTQYF.

This clone is a singleton in its sample. This chain connects TRBV6-5 to TRBJ1-6, with a possible D match to TRBD1 (5 bases). Trimming shortened V by 10 bases and J by 0 bases, and 10 bases separated the two germline ends. Germline-derived CDR1 and CDR2 are MNHEY and SVGAGI. The CDR3 has 14 residues. The CDR3 loop is CATSQGSYNSPLHF. CDR3 nucleotide sequence: TGTGCCACCTCCCAGGGCTCCTATAATTCACCCCTCCACTTT.

The chain uses TRBV29-1 and TRBJ1-1; 8 positions agree with TRBD1. The germline CDR1 and CDR2 sequences are SQVTM and ANQGSEA. This CDR3 contains 14 residues. Germline trimming cut 3 bases from V and 3 bases from J; bases unmatched to any gene: 6. CDR3 residues: CSVEIQGGDTEAFF. In DNA, the CDR3 is TGCAGCGTTGAGATACAGGGGGGGGACACTGAAGCTTTCTTT.

The CDR3 spells CASSTPREGGETQYF. CDR3 nucleotide sequence: TGTGCCAGCAGCACCCCCCGGGAGGGCGGCGAGACCCAGTACTTC. The chain carries TRBV11-2 and TRBJ2-5; 8 bases map to TRBD2. Germline-derived CDR1 and CDR2 are SGHAT and FQNNGV. The CDR3 covers 15 residues. The V gene end was trimmed by 5 bases and the J gene end by 5 bases; junction bases not matched to a gene: 10.

This clone was detected a few times. The chain has TRBV19 and TRBJ2-6, with a tentative D call TRBD2 (5 bases). The CDR3 contains 18 residues. From germline, CDR1 is LNHDA and CDR2 SQIVND (reference sequence). V dropped 0 bases and J dropped 0 bases, with 12 bases sitting between them. The CDR3 is CASSIERTAGSGANVLTF. CDR3 nucleotides: TGTGCCAGTAGTATAGAGCGGACTGCCGGCTCTGGGGCCAACGTCCTGACTTTC.

The V call is TRBV10-2, the J call TRBJ1-2; D is possibly TRBD1 (6 bases). The CDR3 has 13 residues. CDR1 and CDR2 (germline): WSHSY, SAAADI. V gave up 5 bases and J gave up 3 bases, with 10 bases separating them. The CDR3 coding sequence is TGCGCCAGCAGTCGAGGGGGGGACTATGGCTACACCTTC. As protein: CASSRGGDYGYTF.